This T cell receptor beta chain was sequenced during a study of a mutant IDH1 vaccine in newly diagnosed glioma. Turning to the study itself: Patients began vaccination 4-6 weeks after radiotherapy alone, or with temozolomide cycles.

Germline V gene data show CDR1 as MNHEY and CDR2 as SMNVEV (reference sequence). CDR3 length equals 16 residues. The germline V and J ends were trimmed by 4 bases and 9 bases, with 21 bases remaining between them. Libraries were prepared by immunoSEQ multiplex PCR; TCRdb keeps only in-frame clonotypes and omits some of them. This sample has roughly 46,000 clones, with approximately 88% found just once. As to this clone: As yet, its antigen is unknown.

Time point specified: week 47, end of study. What each vaccine dose contained was 300 ug of mutant IDH1 20-mer peptide, accompanied by topical imiquimod. Sequences were derived from PBMCs, sampled from a glioma patient whose treatment included an IDH1 peptide vaccine. This chain joins TRBV27 and TRBJ2-2; maybe TRBD1 (5 bases). This clonotype was obtained from a woman in her thirties with glioma. Some clones in this sample may be carry-over from other donors' samples. CDR3 sequence: CASSSYLNRSNRELFF. CDR3 nucleotides: TGTGCCAGCAGTTCCTACCTCAACAGGTCCAACCGGGAGCTGTTTTTT.